This T cell receptor beta chain was documented in a study of blood T cell repertoires in COVID-19. Overall study: The United States, Italy and Spain supplied acute and convalescent COVID-19 samples.

The CDR3 is 15 amino acids. V lost 6 bases, J lost 4 bases, and 13 bases lay in between. CDR1 MNHEY and CDR2 SMNVEV come from the germline V gene (reference sequence). Clones were read by immunoSEQ multiplex PCR, and TCRdb kept only the in-frame ones, dropping some. The sample yields 200,000 to 250,000 clones, around 85% seen once. The sample comprised peripheral blood. The V and J genes are TRBV27 and TRBJ1-6, with a possible D match to TRBD1 (5 bases). The source is a woman under 40 who had recovered from COVID-19. CDR3 amino acids: CASSRGAGYNSPLHF. CDR3 DNA sequence: TGTGCCAGCAGCCGCGGGGCGGGGTATAATTCACCCCTCCACTTT.